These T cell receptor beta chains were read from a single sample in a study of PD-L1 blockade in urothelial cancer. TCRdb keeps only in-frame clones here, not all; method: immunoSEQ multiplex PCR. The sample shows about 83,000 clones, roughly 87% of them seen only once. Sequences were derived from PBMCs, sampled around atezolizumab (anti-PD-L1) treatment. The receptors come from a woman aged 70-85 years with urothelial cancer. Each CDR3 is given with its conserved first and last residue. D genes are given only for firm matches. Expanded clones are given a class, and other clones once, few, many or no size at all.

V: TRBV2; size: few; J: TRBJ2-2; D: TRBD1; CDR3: CASSGDQGAVGELFF; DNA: TGTGCCAGCAGTGGGGATCAGGGGGCGGTCGGGGAGCTGTTTTTT
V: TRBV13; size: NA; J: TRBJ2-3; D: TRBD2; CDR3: CASSLIIGGGKTSTDTQYF; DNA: TGTGCCAGCAGCTTAATTATCGGCGGGGGGAAAACTAGCACAGATACGCAGTATTTT
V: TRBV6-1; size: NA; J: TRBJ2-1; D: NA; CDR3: CASITWGTRYNEQFF; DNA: TGTGCCAGCATTACCTGGGGGACACGATACAATGAGCAGTTCTTC
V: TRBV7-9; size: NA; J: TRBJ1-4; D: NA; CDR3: CASSLTGWGEKLFF; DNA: TGTGCCAGCAGCTTAACAGGGTGGGGTGAAAAACTGTTTTTT
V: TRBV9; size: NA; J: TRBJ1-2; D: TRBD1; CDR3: CASSAQGTVNYGYTF; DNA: TGTGCCAGCAGCGCCCAAGGGACAGTTAACTATGGCTACACCTTC
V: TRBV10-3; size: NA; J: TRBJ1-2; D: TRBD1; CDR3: CAISEGQGIYGYTF; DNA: TGTGCCATCAGTGAAGGACAGGGTATCTATGGCTACACCTTC
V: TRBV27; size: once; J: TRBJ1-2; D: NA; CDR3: CASSLRGGTYGYTF; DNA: TGTGCCAGCAGTTTAAGGGGTGGTACTTATGGCTACACCTTC
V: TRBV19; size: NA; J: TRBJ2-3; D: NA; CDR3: CASTARRSTDTQYF; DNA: TGTGCCAGTACCGCTCGCAGAAGCACAGATACGCAGTATTTT
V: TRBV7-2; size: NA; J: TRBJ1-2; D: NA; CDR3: CASRDGGYGYTF; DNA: TGTGCCAGCAGGGACGGAGGCTATGGCTACACCTTC
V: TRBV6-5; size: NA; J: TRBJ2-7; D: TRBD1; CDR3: CASSYIADRKYEQYF; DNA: TGTGCCAGCAGTTACATTGCGGACAGGAAGTACGAGCAGTACTTC
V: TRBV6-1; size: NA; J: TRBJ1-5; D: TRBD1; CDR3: CASSEIRISRLTGSNQPQHF; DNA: TGTGCCAGCAGTGAAATCCGGATATCCCGTTTGACAGGGAGCAATCAGCCCCAGCATTTT
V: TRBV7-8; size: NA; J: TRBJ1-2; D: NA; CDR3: CASSLPAGPGYGYTF; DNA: TGTGCCAGCAGCTTACCGGCGGGACCGGGGTATGGCTACACCTTC
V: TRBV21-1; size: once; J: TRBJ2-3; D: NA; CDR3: CASSKFPGTDTQYF; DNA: TGTGCCAGCAGCAAATTTCCGGGCACAGATACGCAGTATTTT
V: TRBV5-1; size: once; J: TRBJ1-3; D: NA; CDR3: CASSFGQSSGNTIYF; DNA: TGCGCCAGCAGCTTTGGACAAAGCTCTGGAAACACCATATATTTT
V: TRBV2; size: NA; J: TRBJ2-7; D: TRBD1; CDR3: CASSTRTGRDEQYF; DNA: TGTGCCAGCAGTACACGGACAGGGCGCGACGAGCAGTACTTC
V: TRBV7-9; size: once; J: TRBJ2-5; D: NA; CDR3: CASSLFVLMAETQYF; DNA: TGTGCCAGCAGCTTATTTGTGCTTATGGCAGAGACCCAGTACTTC
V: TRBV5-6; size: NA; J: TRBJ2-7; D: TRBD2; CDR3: CASSSLSGGATYEQYF; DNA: TGTGCCAGCAGCTCCCTGAGCGGGGGGGCCACCTACGAGCAGTACTTC
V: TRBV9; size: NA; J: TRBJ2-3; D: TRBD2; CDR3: CASSETSRDTQYF; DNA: TGTGCCAGCAGCGAGACTAGCAGGGATACGCAGTATTTT
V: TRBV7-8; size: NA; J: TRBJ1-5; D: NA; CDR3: CASSLQRDSNQPQHF; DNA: TGTGCCAGCAGCTTACAACGGGATAGCAATCAGCCCCAGCATTTT
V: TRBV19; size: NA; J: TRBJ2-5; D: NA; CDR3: CASSVGSGWGETQYF; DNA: TGTGCCAGTAGTGTTGGATCAGGGTGGGGAGAGACCCAGTACTTC
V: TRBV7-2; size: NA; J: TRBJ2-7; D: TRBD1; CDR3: CASSPGQGAREQYF; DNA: TGTGCCAGCAGCCCGGGACAGGGGGCGAGGGAGCAGTACTTC
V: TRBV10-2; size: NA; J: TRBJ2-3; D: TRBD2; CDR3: CASRDLAGGSTDTQYF; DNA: TGCGCCAGCAGGGATCTAGCGGGGGGGAGCACAGATACGCAGTATTTT
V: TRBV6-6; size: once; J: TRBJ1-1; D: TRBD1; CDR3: CASRLQGRYTEAFF; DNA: TGTGCCAGCAGACTACAGGGGCGGTACACTGAAGCTTTCTTT
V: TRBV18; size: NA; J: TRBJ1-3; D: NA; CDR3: CASSPQGQGHIGNTIYF; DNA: TGTGCCAGCTCACCTCAGGGTCAAGGCCATATTGGAAACACCATATATTTT
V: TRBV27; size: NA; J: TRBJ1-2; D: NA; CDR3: CASSLFWGGSSGYTF; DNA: TGTGCCAGCAGTCTATTCTGGGGGGGTTCAAGTGGCTACACCTTC
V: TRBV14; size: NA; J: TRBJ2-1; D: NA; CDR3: CASSQEVRSSSYNEQFF; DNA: TGTGCCAGCAGCCAAGAAGTGCGCTCGAGCTCCTACAATGAGCAGTTCTTC
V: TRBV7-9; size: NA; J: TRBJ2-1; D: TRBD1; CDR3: CASARDRGDNEQFF; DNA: TGTGCCAGCGCCCGGGACAGGGGCGACAATGAGCAGTTCTTC
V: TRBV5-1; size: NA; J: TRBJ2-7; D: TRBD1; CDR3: CASSLGQGAYYEQYF; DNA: TGCGCCAGCAGCTTGGGTCAGGGGGCCTACTACGAGCAGTACTTC
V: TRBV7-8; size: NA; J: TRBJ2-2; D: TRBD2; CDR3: CASSLRSGANTGELFF; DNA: TGTGCCAGCAGCCTCCGTAGCGGGGCGAACACCGGGGAGCTGTTTTTT
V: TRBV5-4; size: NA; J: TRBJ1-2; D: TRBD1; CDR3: CASSPTRGLNYGYTF; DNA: TGTGCCAGCAGCCCTACCAGGGGGCTTAACTATGGCTACACCTTC
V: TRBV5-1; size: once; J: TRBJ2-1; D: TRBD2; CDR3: CASSTASGGGYNEQFF; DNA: TGCGCCAGCAGTACGGCTAGCGGGGGTGGGTACAATGAGCAGTTCTTC
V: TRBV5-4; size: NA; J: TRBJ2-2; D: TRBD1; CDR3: CASSLDRGNTGELFF; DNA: TGTGCCAGCAGCTTGGACAGGGGAAACACCGGGGAGCTGTTTTTT
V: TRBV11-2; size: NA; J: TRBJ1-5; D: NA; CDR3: CASSPQADQPQHF; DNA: TGTGCCAGCTCCCCGCAGGCAGATCAGCCCCAGCATTTT
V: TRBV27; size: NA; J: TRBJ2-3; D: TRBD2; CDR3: CASSLFGLAGGTDTQYF; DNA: TGTGCCAGCAGTTTATTTGGGCTAGCGGGGGGCACAGATACGCAGTATTTT
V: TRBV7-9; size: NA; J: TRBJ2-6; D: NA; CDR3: CASSVSLGLSGANVLTF; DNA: TGTGCCAGCAGCGTTTCACTAGGGCTCTCTGGGGCCAACGTCCTGACTTTC
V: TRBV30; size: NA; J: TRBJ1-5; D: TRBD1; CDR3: CAWTTRTGSGQPQHF; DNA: TGTGCCTGGACCACCAGGACAGGGTCTGGTCAGCCCCAGCATTTT
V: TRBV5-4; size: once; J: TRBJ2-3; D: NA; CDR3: CASTMDPLDLNTDTQYF; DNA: TGTGCCAGCACCATGGACCCCTTGGACTTAAACACAGATACGCAGTATTTT
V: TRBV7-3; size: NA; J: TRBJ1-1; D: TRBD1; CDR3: CASSLGDRRLNTEAFF; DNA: TGTGCCAGCAGCTTAGGGGACAGGCGCCTGAACACTGAAGCTTTCTTT
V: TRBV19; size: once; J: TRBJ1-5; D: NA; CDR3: CASSIPEVYSNQPQHF; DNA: TGTGCCAGTAGTATTCCCGAAGTTTATAGCAATCAGCCCCAGCATTTC
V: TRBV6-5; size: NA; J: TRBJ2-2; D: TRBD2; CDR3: CASSFAGDPGELFF; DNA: TGTGCCAGCAGTTTTGCGGGAGATCCCGGGGAGCTGTTTTTT
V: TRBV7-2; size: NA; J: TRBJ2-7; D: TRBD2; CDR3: CASSLGRGGYEQYF; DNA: TGTGCCAGCAGCTTAGGGCGCGGGGGCTACGAGCAGTACTTC
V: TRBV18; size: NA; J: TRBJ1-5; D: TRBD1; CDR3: CASSPDQGQGDQPQHF; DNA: TGTGCCAGCTCACCCGACCAGGGTCAGGGGGATCAGCCCCAGCATTTT
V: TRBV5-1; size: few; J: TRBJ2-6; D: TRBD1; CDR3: CASSPLAGTALSGANVLTF; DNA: TGCGCCAGCAGCCCCCTAGCCGGGACAGCACTCTCTGGGGCCAACGTCCTGACTTTC
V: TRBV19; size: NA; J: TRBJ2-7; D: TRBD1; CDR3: CASSSTGGSYEQYF; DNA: TGTGCCAGTAGCTCCACAGGGGGTTCCTACGAGCAGTACTTC
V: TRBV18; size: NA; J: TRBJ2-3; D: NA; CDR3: CASSPRTAESDTQYF; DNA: TGTGCCAGCTCACCACGGACAGCGGAAAGTGATACGCAGTATTTT
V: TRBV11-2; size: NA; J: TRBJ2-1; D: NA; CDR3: CASSSIAGSYNEQFF; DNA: TGTGCCAGCAGCTCTATTGCGGGGTCCTACAATGAGCAGTTCTTC
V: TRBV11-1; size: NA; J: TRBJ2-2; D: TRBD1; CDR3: CASSHLPGQRNTGELFF; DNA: TGTGCCAGCAGCCATCTCCCGGGACAGCGGAACACCGGGGAGCTGTTTTTT